This T cell receptor (beta chain) was captured in a study of blood T cell repertoires in COVID-19. The repertoire was sequenced with immunoSEQ multiplex PCR; TCRdb's copy has only in-frame clones and lacks some. This repertoire shows approximately 220,000 clones, about 80% found once; its top ten account for 3%. Germline V gene lookup returns CDR1 LNHDA and CDR2 SQIVND (reference sequence). Unmatched junction bases numbered 4, after V lost 4 bases and J lost 4 bases. There are 16 residues in the CDR3. This receptor was taken from a woman in her 30s who had recovered from COVID-19. Sequencing input: peripheral blood. The V call is TRBV19, the J call TRBJ2-3; 14 bases are shared with TRBD2. The CDR3 reads CASSKGLAGAADTQYF. The DNA of the CDR3 is TGTGCCAGTAGTAAGGGACTAGCGGGAGCGGCAGATACGCAGTATTTT.